A single sample gave rise to the 27 T cell receptor beta chains below, sequenced in a study of shared T cell receptors in the human thymus (TCRdb year 2021). The library was prepared using the immunoSEQ multiplex PCR assay. TCRdb obtained this table from immuneACCESS and retained in-frame rearrangements with V and J assigned. These tables miss some clones; where compared with another copy, unresolved V genes account for less than half of the shortfall, and the remainder is unexplained. This sample gives approximately 730,000 clones in total; roughly 85% of them show up just once. The ten largest clonotypes hold around 0.0099% of the sample. This sample was shared with a second study, whose subject was human thymus T cells.

Sequences were obtained from thymocytes. These receptors all come from a girl under two years old with a congenital heart defect. Donor details come from another sample of the same person, matched by shared clones.

CDR3 residues: CASSQEGGGIIHEQYF. CDR3 DNA sequence: TGCGCCAGCAGCCAAGAAGGCGGGGGCATCATCCACGAGCAGTACTTC. The chain recombines TRBV4-3 with TRBJ2-7; the D gene is possibly TRBD2 (7 bases). The CDR3 length is 16 residues. Trimming stripped 0 bases from V and 5 bases from J, with 17 bases between. Germline values: CDR1 LGHNA, CDR2 YSLEER.

This sequence joins TRBV5-1 and TRBJ2-3; D is ambiguous. V dropped 2 bases and J dropped 7 bases, with 17 bases sitting between them. This CDR3 region has 15 residues. CDR1 is SGHRS and CDR2 is YFSETQ in the germline V gene. The CDR3 DNA reads as TGCGCCAGCAGCTTTGGCGGATTTCCCCCAAATACGCAGTATTTT. Translating it yields CASSFGGFPPNTQYF.

The J gene is TRBJ1-1, the V gene TRBV29-1; D call uncertain. V was trimmed by 1 base and J by 1 base, leaving 22 bases between them. CDR3 length: 18 amino acids. The germline CDR1 and CDR2 sequences are SQVTM and ANQGSEA. The CDR3 nucleotides read TGCAGCGTTGAAGCCCCGTGGTTGTACTCCTCCACGAACACTGAAGCTTTCTTT. Residues: CSVEAPWLYSSTNTEAFF.

The chain couples TRBV13 to TRBJ2-1; D ambiguous. The CDR3 is 12 amino acids. Germline V gene sequence: CDR1 PRHDT, CDR2 FYEKMQ (reference sequence). Trimming shortened V by 2 bases and J by 9 bases, and 8 bases separated the two germline ends. CDR3 protein: CASSLRLGEQFF. The CDR3 coding sequence is TGTGCCAGCAGCTTACGCCTAGGTGAGCAGTTCTTC. Complete variable domain (other parts from reference TRBV13 and TRBJ2-1): AAGVIQSPRHLIKEKRETATLKCYPIPRHDTVYWYQQGPGQDPQFLISFYEKMQSDKGSIPDRFSAQQFSDYHSELNMSSLELGDSALYFCASSLRLGEQFFGPGTRLTVL.

V gene TRBV7-2 combines with J gene TRBJ2-1; weak D call: TRBD2 (5 bases). CDR1 SGHTA and CDR2 FQGNSA come from the germline V gene. V lost 3 bases and J 4 bases, leaving 19 bases between the germline ends. CDR3 length: 17 residues. DNA for the CDR3: TGTGCCAGCAGCTTCACCGCCAGGCTCGAGGGATACAATGAGCAGTTCTTC. The encoded protein is CASSFTARLEGYNEQFF.

This clone was counted only a few times. The chain combines TRBV11-2 with TRBJ1-1; the match to TRBD1 covers 12 bases. Germline lookup yields CDR1 SGHAT and CDR2 FQNNGV. After removal of 0 bases from V and 4 bases from J, the junction contained 12 bases not matched to a gene. The CDR3 is 19 amino acids. The CDR3 DNA reads TGTGCCAGCAGCTTAGATCTGCCCGGGACAGGGGGCGGGAGCACTGAAGCTTTCTTT. Protein sequence: CASSLDLPGTGGGSTEAFF.

This rearrangement joins TRBV19 to TRBJ2-7; D may be TRBD2 (5 bases). Trimming removed 0 bases at V and 6 bases at J, with 6 bases between. Germline V CDR1 and CDR2: LNHDA, SQIVND (reference sequence). The CDR3 sequence is 12 residues long. The CDR3 loop reads CASSIDEGEQYF. CDR3 nucleotide sequence: TGTGCCAGTAGTATAGATGAGGGCGAGCAGTACTTC.

The V call is TRBV7-3, the J call TRBJ1-1; D may be TRBD1 (6 bases). V lost 5 bases and J 4 bases, leaving 20 bases between the germline ends. CDR1 SGHTA and CDR2 FQGTGA come from the germline V gene. This CDR3 comprises 16 residues. CDR3 sequence (DNA): TGTGCCAGCAGCCCTGACCCAACAGGGTCGGGCACTGAAGCTTTCTTT. This codes for CASSPDPTGSGTEAFF.

The rearrangement uses TRBV5-5 and TRBJ2-5, with TRBD2 as a possible D gene (5 bases). V was pared by 5 bases and J by 5 bases, with 13 bases between. The CDR3 totals 13 residues. Germline V gene sequence: CDR1 SGHKS, CDR2 YYEKEE (reference sequence). This CDR3 is CASSRNRGETQYF. The CDR3 DNA is TGTGCCAGCAGTCGGAACCGAGGGGAGACCCAGTACTTC.

The V and J genes are TRBV5-4 and TRBJ2-3; D unresolved. V was trimmed by 0 bases and J by 5 bases, leaving 16 bases between them. The CDR3 extends over 16 amino acids. CDR1 is SGHNT, CDR2 YYREEE, per germline (reference sequence). CDR3 sequence: CASSLDRLSRLDTQYF. CDR3 coding DNA: TGTGCCAGCAGCTTGGATCGGTTGTCTAGACTAGATACGCAGTATTTT.

The chain couples TRBV19 to TRBJ2-7; 7 nucleotides match TRBD1. The length of the CDR3 is 15 residues. The germline V gene encodes CDR1 LNHDA and CDR2 SQIVND (reference sequence). V gave up 6 bases and J gave up 2 bases; unmatched junction bases: 10. The CDR3 DNA reads as TGTGCCAGTAGGACCCGGGACAGAGGCCCCTACGAGCAGTACTTC. This translates into CASRTRDRGPYEQYF.

This sequence joins TRBV28 and TRBJ1-2, with 7 bases aligning to TRBD1. V trimming: 6 bases; J trimming: 6 bases; junction bases outside the gene matches: 7. Germline V lookup: CDR1 MDHEN, CDR2 SYDVKM. The CDR3 has 13 residues. CDR3 protein: CASSPRQGHGYTF. The CDR3 nucleotides read TGTGCCAGCAGCCCTAGACAGGGTCATGGCTACACCTTC.

This chain uses TRBV4-1 with TRBJ2-2; 7 bases agree with TRBD1. Germline CDR1 and CDR2: MGHRA and YSYEKL. With 0 bases clipped from V and 2 bases from J, the junction kept 6 bases outside the gene matches. The CDR3 runs 17 residues. The CDR3 DNA reads as TGCGCCAGCAGCCAAGATGTGCGACAGGGAAACACCGGGGAGCTGTTTTTT. Translating it yields CASSQDVRQGNTGELFF.

The chain carries TRBV7-9 and TRBJ2-5, with TRBD1 matching 11 bases. Germline V gene lookup returns CDR1 SEHNR and CDR2 FQNEAQ (reference sequence). The CDR3 loop spans 19 amino acids. The junction had 17 bases not matched to a gene; V was cut back by 6 bases and J by 2 bases. In DNA, the CDR3 is TGTGCCAGCAGTCATAATTGGTACCCGGGACAGGGGGTTCAAGAGACCCAGTACTTC. Translated: CASSHNWYPGQGVQETQYF.

The chain links TRBV15 to TRBJ1-3; TRBD1 is a possible D gene (5 bases). CDR1 is LNHNV and CDR2 is YYDKDF in the germline V gene (reference sequence). The CDR3 is made up of 16 amino acids. The ends were cut back, 9 bases at V and 0 bases at J, with 18 bases in the middle. CDR3 region: CATGGAGRPSGNTIYF. In DNA form, the CDR3 reads TGTGCCACAGGAGGGGCAGGGAGGCCCTCTGGAAACACCATATATTTT.

The V and J genes are TRBV5-4 and TRBJ1-2, with 7 bases aligning to TRBD1. The length of the CDR3 is 18 residues. V shed 3 bases and J 12 bases; nucleotides not matched to a gene: 26. Germline V gene sequence: CDR1 SGHNT, CDR2 YYREEE (reference sequence). The CDR3 DNA reads as TGTGCCAGCAGCTCGGGACAGTTTGTGGTCGGGAACAAACGCGGCCACACCTTC. Its translation is CASSSGQFVVGNKRGHTF.

The chain employs TRBV2 and TRBJ2-7, with 11 bases matching TRBD1. The CDR3 runs to 15 residues. V dropped 6 bases and J dropped 3; count of bases not matched to a gene: 7. Germline CDR1 reads SNHLY; CDR2 reads FYNNEI. As DNA, the CDR3 is TGTGCCAGCAGAGGGGACAGGGGGACGGGCTACGAGCAGTACTTC. It yields the protein CASRGDRGTGYEQYF.

The chain carries TRBV11-2 and TRBJ1-2; TRBD1 is a possible D gene (6 bases). Per the germline V gene, CDR1 is SGHAT and CDR2 is FQNNGV. This CDR3 spans 12 amino acids. Trimming took off 4 bases at V and 8 bases at J, with 11 bases between the two ends. The CDR3 bases are TGTGCCAGCAGCTCCCGAAGGGGGGGCTACACCTTC. The encoded protein is CASSSRRGGYTF.

The chain carries TRBV19 and TRBJ2-1, with TRBD1 matching 7 bases. The CDR3 loop spans 16 amino acids. Per germline, CDR1 LNHDA and CDR2 SQIVND (reference sequence). J was trimmed by 0 bases and V by 6 bases; bases with no gene match: 8. The CDR3 region is CASRRQGSSSYNEQFF. CDR3 DNA sequence: TGTGCCAGTAGGCGACAGGGATCAAGCTCCTACAATGAGCAGTTCTTC. The full variable domain, completed using reference TRBV19 and TRBJ2-1, is DGGITQSPKYLFRKEGQNVTLSCEQNLNHDAMYWYRQDPGQGLRLIYYSQIVNDFQKGDIAEGYSVSREKKESFPLTVTSAQKNPTAFYLCASRRQGSSSYNEQFFGPGTRLTVL.

A few counts support this clone. The V and J genes are TRBV6-1 and TRBJ1-2, with D hard to call. This CDR3 is built from 11 residues. V shed 7 bases and J shed 8 bases, with 11 bases lying between them. Germline lookup yields CDR1 MNHNS and CDR2 SASEGT. CDR3 region: CASMRWSGYTF. The CDR3 DNA follows: TGTGCCAGCATGAGGTGGAGCGGCTACACCTTC.

V usage is TRBV4-1 and J usage is TRBJ1-5; 9 bases agree with TRBD1. CDR1 MGHRA and CDR2 YSYEKL come from the germline V gene. V shed 0 bases and J 4 bases; nucleotides not matched to a gene: 4. The CDR3 covers 16 residues. The CDR3: CASSQEAGTGNQPQHF. CDR3 nucleotides: TGCGCCAGCAGCCAAGAAGCCGGGACAGGGAATCAGCCCCAGCATTTT.

This chain uses TRBV16 with TRBJ1-2; TRBD1 aligns across 8 bases. With 4 bases clipped from V and 5 bases from J, the junction kept 24 bases outside the gene matches. The CDR3 runs 20 residues. Germline values: CDR1 KGHSY, CDR2 FQNENV. DNA of the CDR3: TGTGCCAGCAGCCGGACAGGGCCTAACTTTCGCACTAGTCTAGGATATGGCTACACCTTC. Amino acid sequence: CASSRTGPNFRTSLGYGYTF.

The genes are TRBV12-5 and TRBJ2-1; the D gene is possibly TRBD2 (6 bases). The V gene lost 6 bases and the J gene lost 6 bases, with 9 bases spanning the gap. The CDR3 extends over 12 amino acids. Germline values: CDR1 LGHNT, CDR2 FRNRAP. The CDR3 spells CASGWGVNEQFF. The CDR3, as DNA: TGTGCTAGTGGGTGGGGGGTCAATGAGCAGTTCTTC.

This sequence joins TRBV14 and TRBJ2-1; D is unclear. The CDR3 runs to 12 residues. V dropped 2 bases and J dropped 9 bases, with 8 bases sitting between them. The germline V gene encodes CDR1 SGHDN and CDR2 FVKESK. For the CDR3, the DNA is TGTGCCAGCAGCCAATCCGGCGGTGAGCAGTTCTTC. Its protein is CASSQSGGEQFF.

This chain uses TRBV10-1 with TRBJ2-1, with 16 bases aligning to TRBD2. The CDR3 loop spans 18 amino acids. With 4 bases clipped from V and 7 bases from J, the junction kept 10 bases outside the gene matches. The germline gives CDR1 WNHNN, CDR2 SYGVQD (reference sequence). CDR3 sequence: CASSGGTSGGAGENEQFF. CDR3 coding DNA: TGCGCCAGCAGTGGAGGGACTAGCGGGGGGGCCGGTGAGAATGAGCAGTTCTTC.

This clone was recorded once. The chain joins TRBV18 to TRBJ2-1; 7 nucleotides agree with TRBD1. J was trimmed by 1 base and V by 3 bases; bases with no gene match: 9. CDR1 is KGHSH and CDR2 is LQKENI in the germline V gene. The CDR3 has 17 residues. Written as DNA, the CDR3 is TGTGCCAGCTCACCCCTGACAGGGTCGACGTCCTACAATGAGCAGTTCTTC. Amino acids: CASSPLTGSTSYNEQFF. Full variable domain (outside the CDR3, taken from reference TRBV18 and TRBJ2-1): NAGVMQNPRHLVRRRGQEARLRCSPMKGHSHVYWYRQLPEEGLKFMVYLQKENIIDESGMPKERFSAEFPKEGPSILRIQQVVRGDSAAYFCASSPLTGSTSYNEQFFGPGTRLTVL.

The rearrangement joins TRBV6-6 to TRBJ1-2, with D unclear. This CDR3 contains 13 residues. V gave up 7 bases and J gave up 5 bases, with 14 bases separating them. The germline V gene has CDR1 MNHNY and CDR2 SVGAGI (reference sequence). The CDR3 here is CASTASGRYGYTF. CDR3 DNA sequence: TGTGCCAGCACCGCCTCGGGGAGGTATGGCTACACCTTC.